This T cell receptor (beta chain) emerged from a study of blood T cell repertoires in COVID-19. The study recruited people aged about 18 to 90 years across under 25 US areas. Method: immunoSEQ multiplex PCR; TCRdb's copy keeps in-frame clones and lacks some. The sample yields around 330,000 clones, approximately 90% seen once. CDR3 length: 15 amino acids. CDR1 is SNHLY and CDR2 is FYNNEI in the germline V gene. Trimming cost V 7 bases and J 7 bases, with 19 bases left between them. The sequencing sample was made of PBMCs or T cells enriched from blood (not recorded which). V gene TRBV2 combines with J gene TRBJ1-4; unclear D gene. The source is a woman in her thirties or forties who had recovered from COVID-19. CDR3 in DNA: TGTGCCAGCAATACTTTTGCGGGGATTGGTGAAAAACTGTTTTTT. As protein: CASNTFAGIGEKLFF. Supplemented by reference TRBV2 and TRBJ1-4, the full variable domain reads EPEVTQTPSHQVTQMGQEVILRCVPISNHLYFYWYRQILGQKVEFLVSFYNNEISEKSEIFDDQFSVERPDGSNFTLKIRSTKLEDSAMYFCASNTFAGIGEKLFFGSGTQLSVL.